The clone carrying this T cell receptor beta chain was seen a single time. Measured with immunoSEQ multiplex PCR; TCRdb has only the in-frame clones, and not every one. The table has fewer than 85,000 clones, approximately 80% seen once. The sample belongs to a study of blood T cell repertoires in COVID-19. About the research overall: Acute and convalescent COVID-19 specimens originated in the United States, Italy and Spain. PBMCs, B-cell-depleted T cells, or T cells were the source of the cDNA or gDNA that made up the material.

The germline gives CDR1 MNHEY, CDR2 SVGAGI. The CDR3 consists of 14 residues. With V trimmed by 5 bases and J by 4 bases, 7 bases remained unmatched. The specimen was peripheral blood. The source of this sequence is a woman aged 60 to 75 with acute or convalescent COVID-19. The genes are TRBV6-5 and TRBJ1-1; TRBD1 matches at 7 bases. The CDR3 spells CASSTSGGLTEAFF. CDR3 DNA sequence: TGTGCCAGCAGTACATCAGGGGGGCTCACTGAAGCTTTCTTT.